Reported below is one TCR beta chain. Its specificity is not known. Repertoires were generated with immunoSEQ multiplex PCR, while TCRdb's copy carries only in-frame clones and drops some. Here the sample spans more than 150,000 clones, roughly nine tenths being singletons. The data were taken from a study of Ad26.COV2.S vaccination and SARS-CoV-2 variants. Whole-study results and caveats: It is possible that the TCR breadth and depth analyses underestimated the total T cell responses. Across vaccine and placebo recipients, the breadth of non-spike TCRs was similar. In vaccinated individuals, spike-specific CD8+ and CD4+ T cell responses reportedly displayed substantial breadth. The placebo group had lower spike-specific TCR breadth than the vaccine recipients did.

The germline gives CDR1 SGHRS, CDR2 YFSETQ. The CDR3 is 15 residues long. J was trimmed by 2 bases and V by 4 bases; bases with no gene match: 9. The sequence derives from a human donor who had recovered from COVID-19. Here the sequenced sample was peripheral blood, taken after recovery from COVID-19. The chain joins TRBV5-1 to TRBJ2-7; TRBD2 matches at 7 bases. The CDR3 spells CASSLGGTDAYEQYF. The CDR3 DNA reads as TGCGCCAGCAGCCTGGGAGGGACCGACGCCTACGAGCAGTACTTC. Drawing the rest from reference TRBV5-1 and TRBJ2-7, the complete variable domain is KAGVTQTPRYLIKTRGQQVTLSCSPISGHRSVSWYQQTPGQGLQFLFEYFSETQRNKGNFPGRFSGRQFSNSRSEMNVSTLELGDSALYLCASSLGGTDAYEQYFGPGTRLTVT.